The T cell receptor (beta chain) described here comes from a study of T cells after yellow fever vaccination. As for this clonotype: Its antigen is as yet unknown.

TCRdb re-analysed the 5' RACE reads in MiXCR, keeping a single row per CDR3 protein. Of more than 300,000 distinct CDR3 sequences listed, about 10% are singletons. Findings of the study overall: Peak timing came faster in the weaker secondary response, day 5 versus 15. Most clones from primary vaccination were detected again post-booster (about 96% CD4, around 90% CD8). Clonotype sharing between CD4 and CD8 compartments was small.

The source of this sequence is a man aged 18 to 29 who received the YFV17D yellow fever vaccine. The sample here was CD4+ T cells sorted from PBMCs, taken 45 days after the yellow fever booster vaccination.

Here the CDR3 reads CASSSGPNEKLFF. The CDR3 nucleotides are TGTGCCAGCAGCTCGGGACCCAATGAAAAACTGTTTTTT. This chain connects TRBV5-5 to TRBJ1-4; TRBD1 is a possible D gene (5 bases). This CDR3 contains 13 residues. CDR1 is SGHKS and CDR2 is YYEKEE in the germline V gene (reference sequence). V lost 3 bases and J 5 bases, leaving 8 bases between the germline ends. Looking up the rest from reference TRBV5-5 and TRBJ1-4 gives the full variable domain: DAGVTQSPTHLIKTRGQQVTLRCSPISGHKSVSWYQQVLGQGPQFIFQYYEKEERGRGNFPDRFSARQFPNYSSELNVNALLLGDSALYLCASSSGPNEKLFFGSGTQLSVL.